These T cell receptor beta chains were read from a single sample in a study of T cells after yellow fever vaccination. TCRdb analysed the 5' RACE reads with MiXCR anew, one entry per CDR3 protein. There are about 120,000 distinct CDR3 sequences in the sample; roughly 7.9% occur only once, and more than 2.5% lies in the top ten. The material sequenced was CD4+ T cells sorted from PBMCs, taken approximately 47 days after the first yellow fever vaccination. The receptors were sampled from a man in his late teens or twenties who received the YFV17D yellow fever vaccine. CDR3s include the opening cysteine and the closing phenylalanine or tryptophan. A D gene is named only where the DNA matches it firmly. Only some rows state a clone size, as once, few, many or a class for expanded clones.

abundance: many; d_gene: -; j_gene: TRBJ2-6; v_gene: TRBV12-5; CDR3aa: CASGFDGGANVLTF; CDR3nt: TGTGCTAGTGGTTTCGACGGTGGGGCCAACGTCCTGACTTTC
abundance: few; d_gene: -; j_gene: TRBJ1-1; v_gene: TRBV7-9; CDR3aa: CASSPSLAKNTEAFF; CDR3nt: TGTGCCAGCAGCCCCTCCTTGGCCAAGAACACTGAAGCTTTCTTT
abundance: many; d_gene: -; j_gene: TRBJ1-4; v_gene: TRBV4-1; CDR3aa: CASSHLGRRENEKLFF; CDR3nt: TGCGCCAGCAGCCACCTCGGGCGGAGGGAGAATGAAAAACTGTTTTTT
abundance: many; d_gene: -; j_gene: TRBJ1-5; v_gene: TRBV7-8; CDR3aa: CASSLVGQPQHF; CDR3nt: TGTGCCAGCAGCTTAGTGGGGCAGCCCCAGCATTTT
abundance: many; d_gene: -; j_gene: TRBJ1-5; v_gene: TRBV4-1; CDR3aa: CASEQGSWNQPQHF; CDR3nt: TGCGCCAGCGAACAGGGTTCTTGGAATCAGCCCCAGCATTTT
abundance: -; d_gene: -; j_gene: TRBJ2-3; v_gene: TRBV5-1; CDR3aa: CASSTLGGRTDTQYF; CDR3nt: TGCGCCAGCAGCACCCTCGGGGGCCGCACAGATACGCAGTATTTT
abundance: many; d_gene: -; j_gene: TRBJ2-1; v_gene: TRBV6-2/TRBV6-3; CDR3aa: CASKLRAGRTDEQFF; CDR3nt: TGTGCCAGCAAACTACGAGCGGGGCGGACAGATGAGCAGTTCTTC
abundance: many; d_gene: TRBD1; j_gene: TRBJ2-2; v_gene: TRBV5-5; CDR3aa: CASSQRGQDTGELFF; CDR3nt: TGTGCCAGCAGCCAACGGGGACAGGACACCGGGGAGCTGTTTTTT
abundance: -; d_gene: TRBD2; j_gene: TRBJ2-3; v_gene: TRBV6-1; CDR3aa: CASSEDGGARGTDTQYF; CDR3nt: TGTGCCAGCAGTGAAGACGGGGGGGCCAGGGGCACAGATACGCAGTATTTT
abundance: many; d_gene: TRBD2; j_gene: TRBJ2-5; v_gene: TRBV3-1; CDR3aa: CASSLGAGQETQYF; CDR3nt: TGTGCCAGCAGCCTTGGAGCGGGGCAAGAGACCCAGTACTTC
abundance: many; d_gene: TRBD2; j_gene: TRBJ2-2; v_gene: TRBV4-2; CDR3aa: CASRLAGNTGELFF; CDR3nt: TGTGCCAGCAGACTAGCGGGGAACACCGGGGAGCTGTTTTTT
abundance: few; d_gene: TRBD1; j_gene: TRBJ1-4; v_gene: TRBV27; CDR3aa: CASSASTGGATNEKLFF; CDR3nt: TGTGCCAGCAGTGCGTCCACAGGGGGCGCAACTAATGAAAAACTGTTTTTT
abundance: many; d_gene: -; j_gene: TRBJ2-2; v_gene: TRBV6-2/TRBV6-3; CDR3aa: CASSYLGTGELFF; CDR3nt: TGTGCCAGCAGTTATTTGGGCACCGGGGAGCTGTTTTTT
abundance: few; d_gene: TRBD1; j_gene: TRBJ2-7; v_gene: TRBV20-1; CDR3aa: CSAPGQGLDEQYF; CDR3nt: TGCAGTGCTCCGGGACAGGGATTGGACGAGCAGTACTTC
abundance: many; d_gene: TRBD1; j_gene: TRBJ2-7; v_gene: TRBV18; CDR3aa: CASSPPATGGADEQYF; CDR3nt: TGTGCCAGCTCACCACCCGCGACAGGGGGCGCTGACGAGCAGTACTTC
abundance: many; d_gene: TRBD2; j_gene: TRBJ2-7; v_gene: TRBV10-3; CDR3aa: CAISGGGSYEQYF; CDR3nt: TGTGCCATCAGTGGCGGGGGATCCTACGAGCAGTACTTC
abundance: many; d_gene: TRBD1; j_gene: TRBJ2-5; v_gene: TRBV20-1; CDR3aa: CSAPQFGTVGETQYF; CDR3nt: TGCAGTGCGCCGCAATTCGGGACAGTAGGGGAGACCCAGTACTTC
abundance: many; d_gene: -; j_gene: TRBJ1-6; v_gene: TRBV4-3; CDR3aa: CASSQDLLAGPNSPLHF; CDR3nt: TGCGCCAGCAGCCAAGATTTACTGGCGGGGCCTAATTCACCCCTCCACTTT
abundance: many; d_gene: TRBD2; j_gene: TRBJ2-3; v_gene: TRBV6-5; CDR3aa: CASSYSKTGGGTDTQYF; CDR3nt: TGTGCCAGCAGTTACTCGAAGACCGGGGGGGGTACAGATACGCAGTATTTT
abundance: few; d_gene: -; j_gene: TRBJ2-5; v_gene: TRBV18; CDR3aa: CASSPRPGRTQETQYF; CDR3nt: TGTGCCAGCTCACCCCGGCCTGGGAGAACTCAAGAGACCCAGTACTTC
abundance: many; d_gene: -; j_gene: TRBJ1-1; v_gene: TRBV28; CDR3aa: CASSFTRGNTEAFF; CDR3nt: TGTGCCAGCAGTTTCACCAGGGGGAACACTGAAGCTTTCTTT
abundance: many; d_gene: -; j_gene: TRBJ1-1; v_gene: TRBV20-1; CDR3aa: CSAKKGGGNTEAFF; CDR3nt: TGCAGTGCTAAGAAGGGCGGGGGTAACACTGAAGCTTTCTTT
abundance: many; d_gene: -; j_gene: TRBJ1-1; v_gene: TRBV2; CDR3aa: CASSVGTEAFF; CDR3nt: TGTGCCAGCAGTGTTGGGACTGAAGCTTTCTTT
abundance: many; d_gene: -; j_gene: TRBJ2-1; v_gene: TRBV12-3/TRBV12-4; CDR3aa: CASSLGESSYNEQFF; CDR3nt: TGTGCCAGCAGTTTGGGAGAAAGCTCCTACAATGAGCAGTTCTTC
abundance: many; d_gene: TRBD1; j_gene: TRBJ1-2; v_gene: TRBV7-9; CDR3aa: CASSFADRGSGYTF; CDR3nt: TGTGCCAGCAGCTTCGCGGACAGGGGCTCTGGCTACACCTTC
abundance: many; d_gene: TRBD2; j_gene: TRBJ2-7; v_gene: TRBV12-3/TRBV12-4; CDR3aa: CASRRGAIYEQYF; CDR3nt: TGTGCCAGCAGGCGGGGGGCGATCTACGAGCAGTACTTC
abundance: -; d_gene: -; j_gene: TRBJ2-7; v_gene: TRBV27; CDR3aa: CASRGDRVSYEQYF; CDR3nt: TGTGCCAGCAGGGGGGATCGTGTCTCCTACGAGCAGTACTTC
abundance: many; d_gene: -; j_gene: TRBJ2-2; v_gene: TRBV29-1; CDR3aa: CSVARGAGTGELFF; CDR3nt: TGCAGCGTTGCTCGGGGGGCGGGCACCGGGGAGCTGTTTTTT
abundance: many; d_gene: -; j_gene: TRBJ1-5; v_gene: TRBV28; CDR3aa: CASSFSSRGSNQPQHF; CDR3nt: TGTGCCAGCAGTTTCTCCTCGCGGGGGAGCAATCAGCCCCAGCATTTT